This T cell receptor (beta chain) came from a study of human T cells and chemical hapten exposure. Study information: Upper-back patch tests with 0.01% DPC were read at 6 days.

The CDR3 totals 15 residues. The V end lost 4 bases, the J end lost 0 bases, and 10 bases lay between the germline ends. CDR1 and CDR2 from the germline V gene are SGHKS and YYEKEE (reference sequence). TCRdb re-derived calls from the RACE reads in MiXCR, one entry per CDR3 protein. Of more than 100,000 distinct CDR3 sequences listed, around 11% are singletons. Time point denoted: patch test 3, about 24 weeks after DPC sensitization. Noted treatment: therapeutic diphenylcyclopropenone sensitization with weekly scalp DPC. Prior to each patch test being applied, blood was drawn. The source material was whole blood, sampled in connection with sensitization to the hapten diphenylcyclopropenone (DPC). The TCR was taken from a woman between 45 and 60 years old with alopecia areata. Some clones in this sample may be carry-over from other donors' samples. The V gene is TRBV5-5, the J gene TRBJ2-2; D gene ambiguous. The CDR3 nucleotides read TGTGCCAGCAGCCTGGAGCCCACGAACACCGGGGAGCTGTTTTTT. Amino acids: CASSLEPTNTGELFF.